This T cell receptor (beta chain) was recorded in a study of neurological immune-mediated disorders. This clonotype has a count of ten or more. With 10-nucleotide random UMIs, 5'RACE was used to make the cDNA. TCRdb itself ran the 5' RACE reads through MiXCR, one entry per CDR3 protein. The table records about 80,000 distinct CDR3 sequences, around 4.7% of them present only once. V lost 11 bases, J lost 4 bases, and 14 bases lay in between. Germline CDR1 reads MDHEN; CDR2 reads SYDVKM. CDR3 length: 12 residues. Described time point: longitudinal time-point 3. The sample was PBMCs. The V gene is TRBV28, the J gene TRBJ1-2, with no clear D. This clonotype was sampled from a woman aged 55-69 years with multiple sclerosis. CDR3 region: CASKGSIYGYTF. The CDR3 DNA follows: TGTGCCTCCAAGGGCAGCATCTATGGCTACACCTTC.